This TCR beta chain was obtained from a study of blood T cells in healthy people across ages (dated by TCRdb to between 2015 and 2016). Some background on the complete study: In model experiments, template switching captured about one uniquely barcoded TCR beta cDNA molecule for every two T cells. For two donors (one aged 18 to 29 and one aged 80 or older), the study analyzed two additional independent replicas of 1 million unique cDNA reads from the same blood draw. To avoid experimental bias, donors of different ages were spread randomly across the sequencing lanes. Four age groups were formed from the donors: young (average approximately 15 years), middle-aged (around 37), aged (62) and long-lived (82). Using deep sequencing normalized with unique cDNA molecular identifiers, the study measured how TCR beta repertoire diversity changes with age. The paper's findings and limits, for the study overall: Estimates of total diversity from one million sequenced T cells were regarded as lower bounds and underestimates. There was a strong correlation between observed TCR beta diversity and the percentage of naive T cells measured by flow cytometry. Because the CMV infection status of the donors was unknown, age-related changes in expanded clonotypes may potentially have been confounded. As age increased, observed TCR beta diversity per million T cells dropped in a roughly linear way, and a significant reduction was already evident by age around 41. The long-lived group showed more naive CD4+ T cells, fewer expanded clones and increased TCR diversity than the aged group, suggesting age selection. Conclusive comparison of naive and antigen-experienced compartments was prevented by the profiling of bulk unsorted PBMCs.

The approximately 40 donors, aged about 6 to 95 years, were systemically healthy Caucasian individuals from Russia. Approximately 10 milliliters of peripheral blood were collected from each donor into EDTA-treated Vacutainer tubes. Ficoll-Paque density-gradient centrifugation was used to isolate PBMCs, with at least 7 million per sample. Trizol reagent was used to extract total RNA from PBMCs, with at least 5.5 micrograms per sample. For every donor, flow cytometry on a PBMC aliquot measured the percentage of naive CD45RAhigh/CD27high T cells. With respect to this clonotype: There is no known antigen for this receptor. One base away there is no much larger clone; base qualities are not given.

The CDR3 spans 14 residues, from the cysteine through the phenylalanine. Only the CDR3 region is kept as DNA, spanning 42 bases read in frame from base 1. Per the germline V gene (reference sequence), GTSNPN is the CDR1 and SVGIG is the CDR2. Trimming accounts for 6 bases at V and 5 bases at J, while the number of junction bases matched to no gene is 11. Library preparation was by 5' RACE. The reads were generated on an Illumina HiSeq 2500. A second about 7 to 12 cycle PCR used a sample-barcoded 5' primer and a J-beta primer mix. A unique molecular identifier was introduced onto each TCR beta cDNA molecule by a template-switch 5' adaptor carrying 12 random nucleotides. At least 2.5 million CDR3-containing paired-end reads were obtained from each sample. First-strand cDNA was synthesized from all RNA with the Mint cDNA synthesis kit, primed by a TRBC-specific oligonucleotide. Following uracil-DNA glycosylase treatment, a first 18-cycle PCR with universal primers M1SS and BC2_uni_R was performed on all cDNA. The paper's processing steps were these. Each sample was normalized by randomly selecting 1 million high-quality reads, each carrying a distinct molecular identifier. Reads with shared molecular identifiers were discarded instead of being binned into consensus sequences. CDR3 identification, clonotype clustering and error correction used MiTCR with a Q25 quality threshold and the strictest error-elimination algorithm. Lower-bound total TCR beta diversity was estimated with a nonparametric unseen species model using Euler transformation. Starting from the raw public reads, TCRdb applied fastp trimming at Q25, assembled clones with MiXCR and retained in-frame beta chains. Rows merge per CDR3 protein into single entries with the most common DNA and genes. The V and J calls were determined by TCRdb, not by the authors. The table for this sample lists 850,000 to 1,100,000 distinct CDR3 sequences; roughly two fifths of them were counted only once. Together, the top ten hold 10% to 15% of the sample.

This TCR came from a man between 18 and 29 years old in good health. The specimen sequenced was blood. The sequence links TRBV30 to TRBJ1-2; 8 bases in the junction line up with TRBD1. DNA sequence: TGTGCCTGTACCCCAGGGGGCCTTGGGTATGGCTACACCTTC. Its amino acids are CACTPGGLGYGYTF.